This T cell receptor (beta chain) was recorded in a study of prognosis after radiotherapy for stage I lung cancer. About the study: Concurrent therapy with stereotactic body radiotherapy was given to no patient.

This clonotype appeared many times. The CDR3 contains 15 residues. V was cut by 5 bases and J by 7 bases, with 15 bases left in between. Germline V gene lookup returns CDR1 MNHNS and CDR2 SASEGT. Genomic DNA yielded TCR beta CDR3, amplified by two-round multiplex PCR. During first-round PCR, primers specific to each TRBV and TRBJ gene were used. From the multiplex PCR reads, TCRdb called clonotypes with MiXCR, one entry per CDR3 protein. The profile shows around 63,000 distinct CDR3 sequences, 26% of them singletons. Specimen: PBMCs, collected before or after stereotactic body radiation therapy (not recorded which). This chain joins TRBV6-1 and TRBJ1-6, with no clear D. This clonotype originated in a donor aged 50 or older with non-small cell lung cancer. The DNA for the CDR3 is TGTGCCAGCAGTATACGAGGACGGGCAAATTCACCCCTCCACTTT. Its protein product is CASSIRGRANSPLHF.